These 17 T cell receptor beta chains were sequenced from one sample in a study of T cells in Graves' hyperthyroidism and ophthalmopathy. There were TCR beta CDR3 regions amplified from RNA transcripts. The HTBI primer set was used in a first-round RT-PCR of the TCR CDR3. Each CDR3 protein gets one entry after TCRdb re-called the multiplex PCR reads with MiXCR. This sample yields about 400,000 distinct CDR3 sequences, of which around an eighth are seen a single time; around 27% belongs to the top ten. Specimen: blood. The receptors were sampled from a man aged 45-60 years with Graves' ophthalmopathy.

This clonotype was recorded at least ten times. This chain uses TRBV6-1 with TRBJ2-3, with TRBD2 matching over 7 bases. CDR3 length equals 13 residues. Germline V CDR1 and CDR2: MNHNS, SASEGT. J gave up 8 bases and V 5 bases, and 7 bases lay outside the gene matches. The CDR3 DNA reads as TGTGCCAGCAGTCCATCAGGGAGGGGTACGCAGTATTTT. Protein: CASSPSGRGTQYF.

This clonotype was picked up many times. This sequence joins TRBV5-1 and TRBJ2-7; no clear D. Germline assignment: CDR1 SGHRS and CDR2 YFSETQ. The CDR3 extends over 12 amino acids. With 0 bases removed from V and 6 bases from J, the gap between germline ends came to 7 bases. The CDR3 bases are TGCGCCAGCAGCTTGGATCCCCCCGAGCAGTACTTC. Encoded protein: CASSLDPPEQYF.

As concerns this clonotype: Possible read error: a much larger clone is one base away. The rearrangement uses TRBV5-1 and TRBJ2-1; 9 bases align to TRBD2. This CDR3 has 16 residues. Per germline, CDR1 SGHRS and CDR2 YFSETQ. The V and J ends lost 0 bases and 7 bases, in that order; junction bases with no gene match: 8. The CDR3: CASSLDGISGGNEQFF. In nucleotides, the CDR3 is TGCGCCAGCAGCTTGGACGGGATTAGCGGGGGTAATGAGCAGTTCTTC.

This sequence joins TRBV5-4 and TRBJ2-3; 11 bases are shared with TRBD2. CDR3 size: 17 residues. The ends lost 4 bases at V and 0 bases at J; junction bases unmatched: 7. Germline V gene data show CDR1 as SGHNT and CDR2 as YYREEE (reference sequence). CDR3: CASSAGLAGTSTDTQYF. The CDR3 DNA reads as TGTGCCAGCAGCGCAGGACTAGCGGGTACTAGCACAGATACGCAGTATTTT.

The chain combines TRBV5-1 with TRBJ2-7; D gene uncertain. In germline, CDR1 is SGHRS, CDR2 YFSETQ. CDR3 length equals 13 residues. V shed 2 bases and J shed 0 bases, with 6 bases lying between them. CDR3 nucleotides: TGCGCCAGCAGCTTTGAGAGCTCCTACGAGCAGTACTTC. Translation gives CASSFESSYEQYF.

This clonotype came up a few times. The chain combines TRBV20-1 with TRBJ2-2; D unclear. V lost 5 bases, J lost 1 base, and 11 bases lay in between. This CDR3 region has 14 residues. The germline CDR1 and CDR2 sequences are DFQATT and SNEGSKA (reference sequence). CDR3 in DNA: TGCAGTGCTGCCCCGAATTGGAACACCGGGGAGCTGTTTTTT. It yields the protein CSAAPNWNTGELFF.

V is TRBV10-3 and J is TRBJ2-2; TRBD1 matches at 9 bases. Trimming at V came to 7 bases and at J to 4 bases, leaving 10 bases not matched to a gene. This CDR3 has 16 residues. Germline CDR1 ENHRY, CDR2 SYGVKD. The CDR3, as DNA: TGTGCCATCACCAGGACAGGGGAGGAGAGCACCGGGGAGCTGTTTTTT. Amino acids: CAITRTGEESTGELFF.

This clonotype has ten or more counts. The rearrangement joins TRBV3-1 to TRBJ2-1; TRBD2 aligns across 11 bases. The germline CDR1 and CDR2 sequences are LGHDT and YNNKEL (reference sequence). The CDR3 is 15 amino acids. V was pared by 2 bases and J by 10 bases, with 7 bases of the junction left unmatched. The CDR3 nucleotides are TGTGCCAGCAGCCAAATTCGACTAGCGGGACGAGAGCAGTTCTTC. Protein product: CASSQIRLAGREQFF.

This clonotype was counted ten times or more. The rearrangement uses TRBV12-3 or TRBV12-4 and TRBJ1-2; no firm D call. The CDR3 has 12 amino acids. With 3 bases removed from V and 4 bases from J, the gap between germline ends came to 6 bases. Written as DNA, the CDR3 is TGTGCCAGCAGTTTGATCGGCTATGGCTACACCTTC. This gives the protein CASSLIGYGYTF.

This clonotype was observed a few times. The chain combines TRBV5-1 with TRBJ2-2; TRBD2 is a possible D gene (6 bases). V was shortened by 2 bases and J by 4 bases, with 9 bases between the two germline ends. Germline lookup yields CDR1 SGHRS and CDR2 YFSETQ. The CDR3 runs 14 residues. The CDR3 reads CASSFSGVTGELFF. DNA for the CDR3: TGCGCCAGCAGCTTCTCGGGGGTCACCGGGGAGCTGTTTTTT.

This clonotype was recorded once. The V call is TRBV12-3 or TRBV12-4, the J call TRBJ2-1, with D possibly matching TRBD2 (5 bases). The CDR3 length is 13 residues. Trimming pared 3 bases from V and 7 bases from J, leaving 10 bases between. The CDR3 coding sequence is TGTGCCAGCAGTTTGGCTAGCTTTAATGAGCAGTTCTTC. Translated: CASSLASFNEQFF.

This clonotype was seen repeatedly, ten times or more. This sequence joins TRBV18 and TRBJ2-7; 11 bases map to TRBD1. The CDR3 is made up of 15 amino acids. Trimming at V came to 6 bases and at J to 5 bases, leaving 9 bases not matched to a gene. Per the germline V gene, CDR1 is KGHSH and CDR2 is LQKENI. DNA for the CDR3: TGTGCCAGCTCTCGATCCGGGACAGGGGGTCACGAGCAGTACTTC. It specifies CASSRSGTGGHEQYF. The whole variable domain, filled in from reference TRBV18 and TRBJ2-7, reads NAGVMQNPRHLVRRRGQEARLRCSPMKGHSHVYWYRQLPEEGLKFMVYLQKENIIDESGMPKERFSAEFPKEGPSILRIQQVVRGDSAAYFCASSRSGTGGHEQYFGPGTRLTVT.

This clonotype was recorded many times. V is TRBV20-1 and J is TRBJ2-1; the match to TRBD2 covers 7 bases. This CDR3 contains 14 residues. Germline V CDR1 and CDR2: DFQATT, SNEGSKA (reference sequence). J lost 3 bases, V lost 0 bases, and 2 bases had no gene match. This CDR3 reads CSARELAYYNEQFF. Here the CDR3 DNA reads TGCAGTGCTAGAGAACTAGCGTACTACAATGAGCAGTTCTTC.

The chain joins TRBV19 to TRBJ2-7; 10 bases are a match to TRBD2. The CDR3 totals 15 residues. Trimming at V came to 2 bases and at J to 6 bases, leaving 7 bases not matched to a gene. Germline values: CDR1 LNHDA, CDR2 SQIVND (reference sequence). For the CDR3, the DNA is TGTGCCAGTAGTATACGGTCTAGCGGGAGTCCCGAGCAGTACTTC. Translated, it gives CASSIRSSGSPEQYF.

This clonotype has ten or more counts. This rearrangement joins TRBV6-2 or TRBV6-3 to TRBJ2-7; TRBD1 is a possible D gene (5 bases). Trimming pared 7 bases from V and 3 bases from J, leaving 13 bases between. The V gene's germline CDR1 is MNHEY and CDR2 SVGEGT. The length of the CDR3 is 13 residues. CDR3: CASTPGAGYEQYF. DNA for the CDR3: TGTGCCAGCACCCCTGGGGCAGGCTACGAGCAGTACTTC.

This clonotype appeared many times. V is TRBV14 and J is TRBJ1-1, with a weak D call TRBD1 (6 bases). V was clipped by 1 base and J by 1 base, with 10 bases between them. The V gene's germline CDR1 is SGHDN and CDR2 FVKESK. The CDR3 consists of 15 residues. CDR3 DNA sequence: TGTGCCAGCAGCCAAGCACAGGGAGGGAACACTGAAGCTTTCTTT. Its protein product is CASSQAQGGNTEAFF.

The table lists this clonotype with many counts. Here the CDR3 reads CASSLDRTNSPLHF. In DNA form, the CDR3 reads TGCGCCAGCAGCTTGGACAGGACCAATTCACCCCTCCACTTT. The chain has TRBV5-1 and TRBJ1-6; the D gene is possibly TRBD1 (5 bases). This CDR3 is built from 14 residues. V gave up 0 bases and J gave up 7 bases, with 8 bases separating them. The V gene's germline CDR1 is SGHRS and CDR2 YFSETQ.